Listed below are T cell receptor beta chains from one sample, sequenced in a study of cytomegalovirus exposure and HLA in healthy donors. This table comes from immunoSEQ multiplex PCR, and its TCRdb copy is limited to in-frame clones, with some not included. The sample has 160,000 or so clones; 60% to 80% are singletons. Sequencing was carried out using PBMCs. These receptors were collected from a man aged 50-60 years in good health and CMV-seropositive. Both conserved end residues are part of each CDR3. The order of the fields is D gene, V gene, J gene, CDR3 length, CDR3 DNA, CDR3 protein. A D gene is named only where the DNA matches it firmly.

.	TRBV2	TRBJ2-7	16	TGTGCCAGCAGTGAAGCGCTTGGGGGCGGATCCTACGAGCAGTACTTC	CASSEALGGGSYEQYF
TRBD1	TRBV27	TRBJ1-6	14	TGTGCCAGCAGTTCGGGACAGCTTAATTCACCCCTCCACTTT	CASSSGQLNSPLHF
TRBD1	TRBV5-1	TRBJ1-1	16	TGCGCCAGCAGCTTGGAGGCAGGGGGCTTAATCACTGAAGCTTTCTTT	CASSLEAGGLITEAFF
.	TRBV6-6	TRBJ2-5	12	TGTGCCAGCAGTTCCGGTAAAGAGACCCAGTACTTC	CASSSGKETQYF
TRBD1	TRBV5-4	TRBJ1-6	14	TGTGCCAGCAGCCAGGGACAGAAGAATTCACCCCTCCACTTT	CASSQGQKNSPLHF
.	TRBV6-1	TRBJ2-4	16	TGTGCCAGCAGTGACGACAGGCCCCTAGCCAAAAACATTCAGTACTTC	CASSDDRPLAKNIQYF
TRBD2	TRBV4-1	TRBJ2-5	16	TGCGCCAGCAGCCAGACAAATAGCGGGGGGCGGGAGACCCAGTACTTC	CASSQTNSGGRETQYF
TRBD2	TRBV4-2	TRBJ2-3	17	TGTGCCAGCAGCCAAGAGTTAGCGGGGGGGCCGGGAGATACGCAGTATTTT	CASSQELAGGPGDTQYF
TRBD1	TRBV6-5	TRBJ1-2	13	TGTGCCAGCAGTGATCCGGGACAGGCCTACTACACCTTC	CASSDPGQAYYTF
TRBD2	TRBV7-3	TRBJ2-3	14	TGTGCCAGCAGCTTAAGCGGGGGGAGAGATACGCAGTATTTT	CASSLSGGRDTQYF